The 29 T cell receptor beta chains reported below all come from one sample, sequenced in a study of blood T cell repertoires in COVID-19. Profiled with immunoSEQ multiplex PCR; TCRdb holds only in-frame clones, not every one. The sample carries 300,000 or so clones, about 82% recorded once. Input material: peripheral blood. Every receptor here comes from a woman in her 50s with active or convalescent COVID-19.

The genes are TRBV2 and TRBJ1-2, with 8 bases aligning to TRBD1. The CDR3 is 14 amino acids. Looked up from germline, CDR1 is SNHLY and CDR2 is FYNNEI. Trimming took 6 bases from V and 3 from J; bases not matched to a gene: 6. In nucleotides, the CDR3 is TGTGCCAGCAGGGAGTTGGACAGGGACTATGGCTACACCTTC. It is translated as CASRELDRDYGYTF.

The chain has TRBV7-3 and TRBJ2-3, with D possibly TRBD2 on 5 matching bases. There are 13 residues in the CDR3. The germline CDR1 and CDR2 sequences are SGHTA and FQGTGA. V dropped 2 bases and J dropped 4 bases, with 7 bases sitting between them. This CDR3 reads CASSLRRADTQYF. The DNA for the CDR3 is TGTGCCAGCAGCTTACGGCGGGCAGATACGCAGTATTTT.

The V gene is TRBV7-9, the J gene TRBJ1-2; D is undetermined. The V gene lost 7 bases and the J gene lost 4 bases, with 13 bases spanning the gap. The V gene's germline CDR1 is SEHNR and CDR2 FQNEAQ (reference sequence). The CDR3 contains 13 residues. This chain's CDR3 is CASNPTETYGYTF. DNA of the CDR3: TGTGCCAGCAACCCCACAGAGACCTATGGCTACACCTTC.

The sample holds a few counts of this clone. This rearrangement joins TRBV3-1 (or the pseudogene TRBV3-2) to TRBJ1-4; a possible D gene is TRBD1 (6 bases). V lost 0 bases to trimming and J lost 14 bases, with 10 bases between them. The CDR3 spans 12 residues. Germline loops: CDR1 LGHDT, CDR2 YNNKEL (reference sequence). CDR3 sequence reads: CASSQEGRGLFF. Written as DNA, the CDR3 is TGTGCCAGCAGCCAAGAAGGAAGGGGGCTGTTTTTT.

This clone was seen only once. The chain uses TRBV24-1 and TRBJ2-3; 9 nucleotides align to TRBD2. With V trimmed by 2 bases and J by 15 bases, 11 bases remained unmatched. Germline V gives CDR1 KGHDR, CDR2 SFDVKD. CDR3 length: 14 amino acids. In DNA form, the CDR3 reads TGTGCCACCAGTGATTCAGACGGTGCGGGAGGGCGATATTTT. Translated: CATSDSDGAGGRYF.

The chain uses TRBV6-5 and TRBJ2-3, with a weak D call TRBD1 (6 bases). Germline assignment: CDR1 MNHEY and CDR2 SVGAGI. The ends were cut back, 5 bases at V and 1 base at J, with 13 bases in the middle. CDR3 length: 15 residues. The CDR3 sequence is CASSTQGFRTDTQYF. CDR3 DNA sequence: TGTGCCAGCAGTACACAGGGATTTCGCACAGATACGCAGTATTTT.

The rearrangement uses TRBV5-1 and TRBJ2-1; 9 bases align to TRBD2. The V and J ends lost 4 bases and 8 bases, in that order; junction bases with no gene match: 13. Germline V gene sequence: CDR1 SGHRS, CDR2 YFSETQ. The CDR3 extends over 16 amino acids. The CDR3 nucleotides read TGCGCCAGCAGCCCCGTGTCGGGACTAGCTACCCATGAGCAGTTCTTC. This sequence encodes CASSPVSGLATHEQFF.

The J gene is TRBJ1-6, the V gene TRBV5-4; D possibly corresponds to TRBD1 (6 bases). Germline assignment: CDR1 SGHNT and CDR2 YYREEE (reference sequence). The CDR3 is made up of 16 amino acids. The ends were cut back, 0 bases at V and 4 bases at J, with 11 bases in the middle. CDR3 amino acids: CASSLARGAYNSPLHF. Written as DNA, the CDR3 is TGTGCCAGCAGCTTGGCCCGGGGGGCTTATAATTCACCCCTCCACTTT.

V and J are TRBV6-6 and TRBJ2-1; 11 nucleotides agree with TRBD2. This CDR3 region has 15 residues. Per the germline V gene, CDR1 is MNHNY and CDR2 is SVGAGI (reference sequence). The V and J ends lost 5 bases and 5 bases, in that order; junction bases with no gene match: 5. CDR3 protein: CASSPGTSGHNEQFF. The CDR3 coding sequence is TGTGCCAGCAGTCCCGGGACTAGCGGCCACAATGAGCAGTTCTTC.

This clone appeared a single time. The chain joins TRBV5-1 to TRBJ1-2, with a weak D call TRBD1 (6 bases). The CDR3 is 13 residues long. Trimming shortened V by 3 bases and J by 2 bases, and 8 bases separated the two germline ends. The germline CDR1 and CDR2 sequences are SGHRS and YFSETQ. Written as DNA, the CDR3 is TGCGCCAGCAGCTATGACAGGAACTATGGCTACACCTTC. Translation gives CASSYDRNYGYTF. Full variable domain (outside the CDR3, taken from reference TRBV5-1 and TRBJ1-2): KAGVTQTPRYLIKTRGQQVTLSCSPISGHRSVSWYQQTPGQGLQFLFEYFSETQRNKGNFPGRFSGRQFSNSRSEMNVSTLELGDSALYLCASSYDRNYGYTFGSGTRLTVV.

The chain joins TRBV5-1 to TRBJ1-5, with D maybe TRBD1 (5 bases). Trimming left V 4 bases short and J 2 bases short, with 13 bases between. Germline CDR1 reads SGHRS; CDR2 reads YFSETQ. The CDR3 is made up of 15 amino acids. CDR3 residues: CASSPGLQGNQPQHF. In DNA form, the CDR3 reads TGCGCCAGCAGCCCGGGACTCCAGGGCAATCAGCCCCAGCATTTT. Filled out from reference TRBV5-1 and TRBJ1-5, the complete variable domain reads KAGVTQTPRYLIKTRGQQVTLSCSPISGHRSVSWYQQTPGQGLQFLFEYFSETQRNKGNFPGRFSGRQFSNSRSEMNVSTLELGDSALYLCASSPGLQGNQPQHFGDGTRLSIL.

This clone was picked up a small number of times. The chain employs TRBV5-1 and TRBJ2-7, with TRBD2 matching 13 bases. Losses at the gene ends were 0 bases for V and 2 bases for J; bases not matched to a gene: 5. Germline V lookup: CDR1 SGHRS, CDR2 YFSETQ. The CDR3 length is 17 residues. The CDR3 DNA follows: TGCGCCAGCAGCTTGGCCGTCGGGACTAGCGGGACCTACGAGCAGTACTTC. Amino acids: CASSLAVGTSGTYEQYF.

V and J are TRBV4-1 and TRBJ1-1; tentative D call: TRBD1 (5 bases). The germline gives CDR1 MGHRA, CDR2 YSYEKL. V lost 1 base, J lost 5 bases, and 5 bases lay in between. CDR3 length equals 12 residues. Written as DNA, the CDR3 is TGCGCCAGCAGCCAAGCAGGGACTGAAGCTTTCTTT. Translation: CASSQAGTEAFF.

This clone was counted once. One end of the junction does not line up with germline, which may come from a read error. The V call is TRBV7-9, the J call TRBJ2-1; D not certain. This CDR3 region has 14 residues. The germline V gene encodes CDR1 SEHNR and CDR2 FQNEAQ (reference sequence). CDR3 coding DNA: TGTGCCAGCATCTTAGGCCCACCAGTTTATGAGCAGTTCTTC. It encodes CASILGPPVYEQFF.

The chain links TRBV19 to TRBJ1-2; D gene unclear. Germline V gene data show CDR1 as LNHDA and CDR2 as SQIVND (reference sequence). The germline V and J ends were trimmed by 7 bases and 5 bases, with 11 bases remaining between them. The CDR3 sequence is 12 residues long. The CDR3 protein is CASTTSRYGYTF. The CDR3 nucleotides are TGTGCCAGTACTACCTCCCGGTATGGCTACACCTTC.

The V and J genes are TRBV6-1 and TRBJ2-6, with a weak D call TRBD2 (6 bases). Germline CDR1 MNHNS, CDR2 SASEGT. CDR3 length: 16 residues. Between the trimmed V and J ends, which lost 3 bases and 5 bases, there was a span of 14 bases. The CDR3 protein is CASSEAGTGWANVLTF. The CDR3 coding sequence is TGTGCCAGCAGTGAGGCCGGGACTGGGTGGGCCAACGTCCTGACTTTC.

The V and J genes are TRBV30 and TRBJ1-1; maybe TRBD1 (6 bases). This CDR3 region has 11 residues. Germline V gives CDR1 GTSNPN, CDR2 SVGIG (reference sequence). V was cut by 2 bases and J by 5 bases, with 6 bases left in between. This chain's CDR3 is CAWSQGTEAFF. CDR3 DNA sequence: TGTGCCTGGAGTCAGGGGACTGAAGCTTTCTTT. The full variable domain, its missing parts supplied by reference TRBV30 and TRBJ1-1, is SQTIHQWPATLVQPVGSPLSLECTVEGTSNPNLYWYRQAAGRGLQLLFYSVGIGQISSEVPQNLSASRPQDRQFILSSKKLLLSDSGFYLCAWSQGTEAFFGQGTRLTVV.

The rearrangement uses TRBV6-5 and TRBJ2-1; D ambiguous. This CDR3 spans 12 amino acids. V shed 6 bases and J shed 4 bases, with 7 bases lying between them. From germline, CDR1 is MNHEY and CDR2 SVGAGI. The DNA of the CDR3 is TGTGCCAGCAGCGGCAGGTACAATGAGCAGTTCTTC. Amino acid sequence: CASSGRYNEQFF.

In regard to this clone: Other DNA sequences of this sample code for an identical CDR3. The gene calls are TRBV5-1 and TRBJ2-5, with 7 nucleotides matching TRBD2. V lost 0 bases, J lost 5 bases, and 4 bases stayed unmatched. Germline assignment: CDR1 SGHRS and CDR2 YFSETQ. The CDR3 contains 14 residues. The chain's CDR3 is CASSLGTSLETQYF. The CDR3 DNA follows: TGCGCCAGCAGCTTGGGGACTAGTCTTGAGACCCAGTACTTC.

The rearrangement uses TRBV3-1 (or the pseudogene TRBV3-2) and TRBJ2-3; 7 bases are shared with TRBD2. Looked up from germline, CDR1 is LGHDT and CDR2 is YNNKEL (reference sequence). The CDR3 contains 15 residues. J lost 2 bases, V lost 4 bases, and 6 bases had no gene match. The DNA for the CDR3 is TGTGCCAGCAGCCTTACTAGCGCCAACACAGATACGCAGTATTTT. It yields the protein CASSLTSANTDTQYF.

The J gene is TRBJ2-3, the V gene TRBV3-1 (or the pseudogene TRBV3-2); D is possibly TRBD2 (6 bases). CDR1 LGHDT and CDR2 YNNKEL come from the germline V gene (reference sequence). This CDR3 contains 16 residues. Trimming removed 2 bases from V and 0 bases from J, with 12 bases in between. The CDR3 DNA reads TGTGCCAGCAGCCAAAGCGGGCGGTGGAGCACAGATACGCAGTATTTT. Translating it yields CASSQSGRWSTDTQYF.

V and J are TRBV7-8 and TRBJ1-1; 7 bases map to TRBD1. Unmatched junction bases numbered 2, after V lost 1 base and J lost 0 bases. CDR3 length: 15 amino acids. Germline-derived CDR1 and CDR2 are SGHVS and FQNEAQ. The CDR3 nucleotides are TGTGCCAGCAGCTTAGTGACAGGGATGAACACTGAAGCTTTCTTT. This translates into CASSLVTGMNTEAFF.

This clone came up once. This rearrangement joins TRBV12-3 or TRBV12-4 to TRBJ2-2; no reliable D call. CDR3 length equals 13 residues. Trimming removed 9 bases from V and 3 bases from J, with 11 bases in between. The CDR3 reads CASMPTHTGELFF. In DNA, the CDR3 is TGTGCCAGTATGCCCACACACACCGGGGAGCTGTTTTTT.

The CDR3 protein is CASSENRGNTEAFF. The CDR3 DNA sequence: TGTGCCAGCAGTGAAAACAGGGGAAACACTGAAGCTTTCTTT. The V and J genes are TRBV6-1 and TRBJ1-1; TRBD1 matches at 7 bases. The CDR3 contains 14 residues. Germline CDR1 reads MNHNS; CDR2 reads SASEGT. Germline trimming cut 2 bases from V and 2 bases from J; bases unmatched to any gene: 2.

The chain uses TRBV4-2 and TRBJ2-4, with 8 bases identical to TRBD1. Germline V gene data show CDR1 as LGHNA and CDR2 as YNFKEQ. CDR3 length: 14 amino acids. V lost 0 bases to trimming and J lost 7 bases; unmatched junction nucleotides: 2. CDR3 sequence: CASSQDRTGNIQYF. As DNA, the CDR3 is TGTGCCAGCAGCCAAGATCGGACAGGGAACATTCAGTACTTC.

CDR3 region: CASSWGLTYEQYF. Written as DNA, the CDR3 is TGTGCCAGTAGTTGGGGACTGACCTACGAGCAGTACTTC. The chain combines TRBV19 with TRBJ2-7; TRBD2 is a possible D gene (6 bases). V lost 5 bases, J lost 2 bases, and 10 bases lay in between. Germline V gene sequence: CDR1 LNHDA, CDR2 SQIVND (reference sequence). This CDR3 contains 13 residues. The full variable domain, in which reference TRBV19 and TRBJ2-7 provide the parts outside the CDR3, is DGGITQSPKYLFRKEGQNVTLSCEQNLNHDAMYWYRQDPGQGLRLIYYSQIVNDFQKGDIAEGYSVSREKKESFPLTVTSAQKNPTAFYLCASSWGLTYEQYFGPGTRLTVT.

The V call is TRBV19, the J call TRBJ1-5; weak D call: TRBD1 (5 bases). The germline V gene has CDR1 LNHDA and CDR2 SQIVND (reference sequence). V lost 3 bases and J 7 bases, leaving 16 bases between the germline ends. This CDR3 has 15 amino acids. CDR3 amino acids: CASSIGQGGNQPQHF. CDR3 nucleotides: TGTGCCAGTAGTATTGGGCAGGGTGGGAACCAGCCCCAGCATTTT.

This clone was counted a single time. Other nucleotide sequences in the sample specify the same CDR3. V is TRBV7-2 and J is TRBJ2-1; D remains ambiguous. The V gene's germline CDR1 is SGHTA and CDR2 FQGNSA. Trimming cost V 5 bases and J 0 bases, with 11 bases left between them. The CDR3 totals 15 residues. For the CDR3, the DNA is TGTGCCAGCAGCGTATCGTCTAGCTCCTACAATGAGCAGTTCTTC. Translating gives CASSVSSSSYNEQFF.

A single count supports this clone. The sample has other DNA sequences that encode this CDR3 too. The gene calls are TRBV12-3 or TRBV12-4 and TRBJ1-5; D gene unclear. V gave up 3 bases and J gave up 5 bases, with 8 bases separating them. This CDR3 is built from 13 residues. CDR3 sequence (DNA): TGTGCCAGCAGTTTGGGCAGAGATCAGCCCCAGCATTTT. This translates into CASSLGRDQPQHF.